A selection of T cell receptor beta chains follows, all from one sample in a study of blood T cell repertoires in COVID-19. TCRdb keeps only in-frame clones here, not all; method: immunoSEQ multiplex PCR. The data contain over 300,000 clones, 86% of them singletons. Sequencing was performed on peripheral blood. All receptors derive from a woman in her fifties or sixties with acute or convalescent COVID-19. The CDR3 runs from the conserved cysteine through the conserved F or W. A D gene is named only where the DNA matches it firmly. Clone size is stated in some rows and not others, as once, few, many or a class when expanded.

clone size	J gene	D gene	V gene	CDR3 protein	CDR3 DNA
-	TRBJ1-4	TRBD1	TRBV19	CASSPTGGTNEKLFF	TGTGCCAGTAGTCCAACAGGGGGCACTAATGAAAAACTGTTTTTT
-	TRBJ2-2	TRBD2	TRBV5-1	CASSSTSGSGTGELFF	TGCGCCAGCAGCTCGACTAGCGGGAGCGGAACCGGGGAGCTGTTTTTT
-	TRBJ2-3	TRBD2	TRBV30	CAFTGREGADTQYF	TGTGCCTTCACAGGGCGGGAGGGTGCAGATACGCAGTATTTT
-	TRBJ2-7	TRBD2	TRBV5-1	CASSWGASGSPNEQYF	TGCGCCAGCAGCTGGGGGGCTAGCGGGAGTCCCAACGAGCAGTACTTC
-	TRBJ2-1	TRBD2	TRBV7-3	CASSFTSGTAYNEQFF	TGTGCCAGCAGCTTCACTAGCGGGACAGCCTACAATGAGCAGTTCTTC
-	TRBJ1-2	TRBD1	TRBV15	CATSIPWTGSLNYGYTF	TGTGCCACCAGCATTCCCTGGACAGGGTCGTTGAACTATGGCTACACCTTC
-	TRBJ2-3	TRBD1	TRBV11-3	CASSAGTATSTDTQYF	TGTGCCAGCAGCGCCGGGACAGCCACAAGCACAGATACGCAGTATTTT
few	TRBJ2-1	-	TRBV28	CASSLGAERLIYNEQFF	TGTGCCAGCAGTTTAGGGGCGGAGCGCCTGATCTACAATGAGCAGTTCTTC
few	TRBJ2-1	TRBD2	TRBV20-1	CSASSVGLAAYNEQFF	TGCAGTGCTAGTTCCGTGGGACTAGCGGCCTACAATGAGCAGTTCTTC
-	TRBJ2-1	TRBD1	TRBV6-5	CASSYRGLEQFF	TGTGCCAGCAGTTACAGGGGGCTTGAGCAGTTCTTC
-	TRBJ2-5	-	TRBV28	CASSFVRGGRQETQYF	TGTGCCAGCAGTTTCGTTCGCGGAGGGCGGCAAGAGACCCAGTACTTC
-	TRBJ2-1	TRBD1	TRBV4-3	CASSQDVRTGGNNEQFF	TGCGCCAGCAGCCAAGACGTCCGGACAGGGGGAAACAATGAGCAGTTCTTC
-	TRBJ2-7	TRBD2	TRBV5-1	CASSPVAGRGEQYF	TGCGCCAGCAGCCCGGTAGCGGGAAGGGGCGAGCAGTACTTC
-	TRBJ1-2	-	TRBV29-1	CSVEGSQVNYGYTF	TGCAGCGTTGAAGGGTCACAGGTGAACTATGGCTACACCTTC
-	TRBJ2-3	-	TRBV7-3	CASSSGVRDTQYF	TGTGCCAGCAGCTCGGGAGTCAGGGATACGCAGTATTTT
-	TRBJ2-3	-	TRBV29-1	CSVKASTDTQYF	TGCAGCGTTAAAGCTAGCACAGATACGCAGTATTTT
-	TRBJ2-2	-	TRBV4-3	CASSQDATYTGELFF	TGCGCCAGCAGCCAAGATGCTACCTACACCGGGGAGCTGTTTTTT
-	TRBJ2-7	-	TRBV27	CASSLGVGGEQYF	TGTGCCAGCAGTTTAGGGGTAGGAGGGGAGCAGTACTTC
-	TRBJ1-5	-	TRBV6-5	CALRSGNNQPQHF	TGTGCCTTAAGGTCAGGGAACAATCAGCCCCAGCATTTT
-	TRBJ2-2	-	TRBV7-9	CASSSDSNTGELFF	TGTGCCAGCAGCTCGGACTCGAACACCGGGGAGCTGTTTTTT
-	TRBJ2-5	TRBD1	TRBV24-1	CATSDFRQGQETQYF	TGTGCCACCAGTGATTTTAGACAGGGACAAGAGACCCAGTACTTC
-	TRBJ2-2	-	TRBV5-6	CASSLMNLGRAVTGELFF	TGTGCCAGCAGCTTGATGAATCTGGGCAGGGCGGTGACCGGGGAGCTGTTTTTT
-	TRBJ1-6	TRBD1	TRBV7-2	CASSWTRGQGNSPLHF	TGTGCCAGCAGCTGGACCCGGGGACAGGGGAATTCACCCCTCCACTTT
once	TRBJ2-2	-	TRBV5-1	CASSLQQSSTGELFF	TGCGCCAGCAGCTTGCAACAGTCGAGCACCGGGGAGCTGTTTTTT
once	TRBJ2-3	TRBD2	TRBV6-2/TRBV6-3	CASSGWEGNTDTQYF	TGTGCCAGCAGTGGATGGGAGGGGAACACAGATACGCAGTATTTT
-	TRBJ1-6	TRBD1	TRBV9	CASSVDGVGDRGLNSPLHF	TGTGCCAGCAGCGTAGACGGCGTGGGGGACAGGGGGCTGAATTCACCCCTCCACTTT
-	TRBJ1-1	-	TRBV19	CASSIGAGVTEAFF	TGTGCCAGTAGTATAGGAGCCGGGGTCACTGAAGCTTTCTTT
-	TRBJ2-3	-	TRBV30	CACGAEVGGTDTQYF	TGTGCCTGCGGGGCGGAGGTGGGGGGAACAGATACGCAGTATTTT
-	TRBJ1-2	-	TRBV27	CASSPAKEFNLYGYTF	TGTGCCAGCAGTCCCGCGAAAGAATTTAACCTCTATGGCTACACCTTC
-	TRBJ2-6	-	TRBV7-3	CASSLRGRSSGANVLTF	TGTGCCAGCAGCTTAAGAGGGCGGAGCTCTGGGGCCAACGTCCTGACTTTC
-	TRBJ2-7	TRBD2	TRBV7-3	CASSLGREREQYF	TGTGCCAGCAGCTTAGGGCGGGAGCGGGAGCAGTACTTC
-	TRBJ2-3	-	TRBV7-7	CASSRTLSSTDTQYF	TGTGCCAGCAGCCGGACACTTTCTAGCACAGATACGCAGTATTTT
-	TRBJ2-1	TRBD2	TRBV19	CASRTGTSRDEQFF	TGTGCCAGTAGAACCGGGACTAGCAGAGATGAGCAGTTCTTC
-	TRBJ2-3	TRBD2	TRBV7-6	CASRGGLAGGTDTQYF	TGTGCCAGCCGAGGGGGCTTAGCGGGAGGAACAGATACGCAGTATTTT
-	TRBJ1-1	-	TRBV29-1	CSVDQGNTEAFF	TGCAGCGTTGATCAGGGGAACACTGAAGCTTTCTTT
-	TRBJ2-6	-	TRBV7-2	CASRRESGANVLTF	TGTGCCAGCCGGAGGGAGTCCGGGGCCAACGTCCTGACTTTC
-	TRBJ2-2	TRBD2	TRBV6-6	CASNLGGGGNTGELFF	TGTGCCAGCAATCTGGGGGGGGGAGGTAACACCGGGGAGCTGTTTTTT
-	TRBJ2-2	-	TRBV11-2	CASPSTGELFF	TGTGCCAGCCCCTCCACCGGGGAGCTGTTTTTT
-	TRBJ1-6	TRBD1	TRBV9	CASSVVRGLPSYNSPLHF	TGTGCCAGCAGCGTAGTCAGGGGGCTCCCCTCCTATAATTCACCCCTCCACTTT
-	TRBJ2-7	-	TRBV5-1	CASSLRVSGYEQYF	TGCGCCAGCAGCTTGCGGGTTTCGGGGTACGAGCAGTACTTC
-	TRBJ1-3	-	TRBV5-1	CASSYPGSGNTIYF	TGCGCCAGCAGCTACCCCGGGTCTGGAAACACCATATATTTT
many	TRBJ2-5	TRBD2	TRBV4-1	CASSPGVAGGGTQYF	TGCGCCAGCAGCCCTGGAGTAGCGGGAGGGGGGACCCAGTACTTC
-	TRBJ2-5	-	TRBV2	CASSDPAGRGETQYF	TGTGCCAGCAGTGATCCAGCGGGAAGGGGGGAGACCCAGTACTTC
few	TRBJ2-3	TRBD2	TRBV27	CASRVAGVTDTQYF	TGTGCCAGCAGAGTAGCGGGAGTCACAGATACGCAGTATTTT
few	TRBJ1-2	TRBD1	TRBV27	CASSFRDRVYGYTF	TGTGCCAGCAGTTTCCGGGACAGGGTCTATGGCTACACCTTC
-	TRBJ1-2	-	TRBV30	CAWSEGLYYGYTF	TGTGCCTGGAGTGAGGGGCTCTACTATGGCTACACCTTC
-	TRBJ2-1	-	TRBV6-5	CASSYVPRAYNEQFF	TGTGCCAGCAGTTACGTCCCGAGGGCCTACAATGAGCAGTTCTTC
-	TRBJ1-1	TRBD1	TRBV4-2	CASSRERTGGTEAFF	TGTGCCAGCAGCCGAGAGAGGACAGGGGGGACTGAAGCTTTCTTT
-	TRBJ2-1	TRBD2	TRBV3-1/TRBV3-2	CASSRTSGRNEQFF	TGTGCCAGCAGCAGAACTAGCGGGAGAAATGAGCAGTTCTTC
-	TRBJ2-2	-	TRBV5-1	CASSLKPTDRATGELFF	TGCGCCAGCAGCTTGAAACCGACCGACAGAGCGACCGGGGAGCTGTTTTTT
-	TRBJ2-1	TRBD1	TRBV5-4	CASSWGQNNEQFF	TGTGCCAGCAGCTGGGGACAGAACAATGAGCAGTTCTTC
-	TRBJ2-1	TRBD2	TRBV7-2	CASSFTSGGYNEQFF	TGTGCCAGCAGCTTTACTAGCGGGGGATACAATGAGCAGTTCTTC
-	TRBJ2-3	-	TRBV29-1	CSVAWDTVTDTQYF	TGCAGCGTTGCATGGGACACCGTGACAGATACGCAGTATTTT